This passage covers 9 T cell receptor beta chains from one sample sequenced in a study of cytomegalovirus exposure and HLA in healthy donors. Primers included in the PCR were 60 Vbeta and 13 Jbeta primers. Sequencing used immunoSEQ multiplex PCR; TCRdb keeps in-frame clones, though not all of them. The table lists 110,000 to 150,000 clones, around 80% of them singletons. Sequenced input: PBMCs. These TCRs come from a man between 35 and 55 years old in good health and CMV-seropositive.

The chain has TRBV9 and TRBJ1-1, with 11 bases aligning to TRBD1. The length of the CDR3 is 16 residues. CDR1 SGDLS and CDR2 YYNGEE come from the germline V gene. After removal of 3 bases from V and 1 base from J, the junction contained 5 bases not matched to a gene. As DNA, the CDR3 is TGTGCCAGCAGCGGTAGGGGGACAGGGGGGAACACTGAAGCTTTCTTT. It yields the protein CASSGRGTGGNTEAFF.

This chain connects TRBV18 to TRBJ1-4; D may be TRBD1 (5 bases). Germline values: CDR1 KGHSH, CDR2 LQKENI. V was pared by 1 base and J by 0 bases, with 9 bases between. This CDR3 has 16 residues. The CDR3 reads CASSPLGTPTNEKLFF. DNA for the CDR3: TGTGCCAGCTCACCACTTGGGACTCCAACTAATGAAAAACTGTTTTTT.

The V and J genes are TRBV6-5 and TRBJ1-1; TRBD1 might be the D (5 bases). V was clipped by 4 bases and J by 8 bases, with 11 bases between them. The CDR3 sequence is 12 residues long. Per germline, CDR1 MNHEY and CDR2 SVGAGI. CDR3: CASSSDKTEAFF. DNA of the CDR3: TGTGCCAGCAGTTCGGACAAGACCGAAGCTTTCTTT.

The chain joins TRBV5-1 to TRBJ1-1, with D tentatively TRBD1 (5 bases). Germline V gene data show CDR1 as SGHRS and CDR2 as YFSETQ. There are 16 residues in the CDR3. Trimming cost V 0 bases and J 5 bases, with 17 bases left between them. The CDR3 DNA reads TGCGCCAGCAGCTTGGTGGCCGCGGGACTAGGAACTGAAGCTTTCTTT. Amino acid sequence: CASSLVAAGLGTEAFF.

This chain uses TRBV4-1 with TRBJ2-2; perhaps TRBD2 as D (6 bases). In germline, CDR1 is MGHRA, CDR2 YSYEKL. Trimming stripped 0 bases from V and 1 base from J, with 15 bases between. CDR3 length: 18 residues. The CDR3 coding sequence is TGCGCCAGCAGCCAAGATAGGTCGGGACTTCGGAACACCGGGGAGCTGTTTTTT. Translation gives CASSQDRSGLRNTGELFF.

This clone was found a few times. The V and J genes are TRBV10-3 and TRBJ1-1; no reliable D call. V lost 0 bases and J 1 base, leaving 9 bases between the germline ends. CDR1 is ENHRY, CDR2 SYGVKD, per germline. There are 15 residues in the CDR3. The CDR3 loop is CAISESQPGNTEAFF. The CDR3 DNA reads TGTGCCATCAGTGAGTCCCAACCCGGGAACACTGAAGCTTTCTTT.

The V and J genes are TRBV7-8 and TRBJ2-1, with D tentatively TRBD1 (6 bases). In germline, CDR1 is SGHVS, CDR2 FQNEAQ. This CDR3 spans 13 amino acids. V shed 5 bases and J shed 4 bases, with 9 bases lying between them. The CDR3 DNA reads as TGTGCCAGCAGCGTGGACAGTTACAATGAGCAGTTCTTC. Translated: CASSVDSYNEQFF. Combining the CDR3 with reference TRBV7-8 and TRBJ2-1 gives the whole variable domain GAGVSQSPRYKVAKRGQDVALRCDPISGHVSLFWYQQALGQGPEFLTYFQNEAQLDKSGLPSDRFFAERPEGSVSTLKIQRTQQEDSAVYLCASSVDSYNEQFFGPGTRLTVL.

The J gene is TRBJ1-2, the V gene TRBV6-6; 7 bases map to TRBD1. The CDR3 has 15 residues. The V and J ends lost 6 bases and 2 bases, in that order; junction bases with no gene match: 9. From germline, CDR1 is MNHNY and CDR2 SVGAGI (reference sequence). The CDR3, as DNA: TGTGCCAGCAGCCCTCGGGACAGCCTAAACTATGGCTACACCTTC. Translating it yields CASSPRDSLNYGYTF.

The chain employs TRBV27 and TRBJ1-1; D is uncertain. The CDR3 length is 13 residues. The V and J ends lost 5 bases and 0 bases respectively, with 7 bases between them. Germline CDR1 reads MNHEY; CDR2 reads SMNVEV (reference sequence). DNA of the CDR3: TGTGCCAGCAGTAAATTAGTGAACACTGAAGCTTTCTTT. Its protein is CASSKLVNTEAFF.